This T cell receptor (beta chain) was found in a study of regulatory T cells in long-lasting Graves disease. Study-level background: Graves' patients with a new diagnosis had received antithyroid drugs under 3 months.

Study-level findings and limits: The TCR repertoire of persistent Graves' patients was less diverse than that of newly diagnosed ones.

Comments on this clonotype: Its antigen is undetermined.

The CDR3 contains 14 residues. Trimming pared 3 bases from V and 7 bases from J, leaving 13 bases between. Per the germline V gene, CDR1 is SNHLY and CDR2 is FYNNEI. The time point is: newly diagnosed GD, antithyroid drugs for less than 3 months. With RNA extracted from PBMCs as input, the TCR library was made. American Thyroid Association guidelines were used to diagnose Graves' disease. Building of the TCR beta libraries involved iRepertoire HTBI primers and Arm-PCR of CDR3 regions. TCRdb reprocessed the multiplex PCR reads via MiXCR and lists one record per CDR3 protein. The sample carries some 230,000 distinct CDR3 sequences, approximately 20% recorded once.

The chain uses TRBV2 and TRBJ2-1; no clear D gene. This clonotype originated in a female donor with Graves disease. The sequencing used peripheral blood mononuclear cells (PBMCs), collected at new diagnosis, from a patient treated with antithyroid drugs. The CDR3 DNA follows: TGTGCCAGCAGTGAGCCAGTCGGGTGGAATGAGCAGTTCTTC. Protein product: CASSEPVGWNEQFF. Together with reference TRBV2 and TRBJ2-1, the CDR3 gives the full variable domain: EPEVTQTPSHQVTQMGQEVILRCVPISNHLYFYWYRQILGQKVEFLVSFYNNEISEKSEIFDDQFSVERPDGSNFTLKIRSTKLEDSAMYFCASSEPVGWNEQFFGPGTRLTVL.